The 10 T cell receptor beta chains below all came from one sample that was sequenced in a study of a mutant IDH1 vaccine in newly diagnosed glioma. Sequencing used immunoSEQ multiplex PCR; TCRdb keeps in-frame clones, though not all of them. Among 30,000 to 35,000 clones, roughly 50% were seen once, and the ten largest hold 8% to 13%. Indicated time point: week 5, during vaccination. A 20-mer mutant IDH1 peptide at 300 ug was injected subcutaneously with topical imiquimod. The antigens of these receptors remain unknown. The sequencing used PBMCs, collected from a glioma patient whose treatment included an IDH1 peptide vaccine. Source of these receptors: a woman in her late teens or twenties with glioma.

This clone came up a few times. This rearrangement joins TRBV7-8 to TRBJ2-5; D is unclear. V was trimmed by 5 bases and J by 2 bases, leaving 12 bases between them. Germline CDR1 is SGHVS and CDR2 is FQNEAQ. CDR3 length: 14 amino acids. The CDR3 DNA is TGTGCCAGCAGCCCATCTGCGTCTCAAGAGACCCAGTACTTC. Translation: CASSPSASQETQYF.

This chain links TRBV5-1 with TRBJ2-3, with D perhaps matching TRBD1 (6 bases). The ends were cut back, 3 bases at V and 3 bases at J, with 11 bases in the middle. CDR1 and CDR2 (germline): SGHRS, YFSETQ. This CDR3 has 14 residues. The CDR3 nucleotides are TGCGCCAGCAGCTCCGGACAGCTGACAGATACGCAGTATTTT. This codes for CASSSGQLTDTQYF.

J is TRBJ1-3 and V is TRBV7-9; 7 nucleotides match TRBD1. This CDR3 has 14 amino acids. The J segment lost 2 bases and the V segment lost 2 bases, leaving 0 bases of the junction unmatched. Germline V gene data show CDR1 as SEHNR and CDR2 as FQNEAQ (reference sequence). This CDR3 is CASSLTGAGNTIYF. CDR3 coding DNA: TGTGCCAGCAGCTTAACAGGGGCTGGAAACACCATATATTTT. The whole variable domain, filled in from reference TRBV7-9 and TRBJ1-3, reads DTGVSQNPRHKITKRGQNVTFRCDPISEHNRLYWYRQTLGQGPEFLTYFQNEAQLEKSRLLSDRFSAERPKGSFSTLEIQRTEQGDSAMYLCASSLTGAGNTIYFGEGSWLTVV.

The chain employs TRBV11-2 and TRBJ1-1, with D perhaps TRBD1 (5 bases). Trimming pared 8 bases from V and 0 bases from J, leaving 16 bases between. Germline loops: CDR1 SGHAT, CDR2 FQNNGV. CDR3 size: 15 residues. The CDR3 nucleotides are TGTGCCAGCGAAACAGGAGCCGGGATGAACACTGAAGCTTTCTTT. Amino acid sequence: CASETGAGMNTEAFF. The full variable domain, completed using reference TRBV11-2 and TRBJ1-1, is EAGVAQSPRYKIIEKRQSVAFWCNPISGHATLYWYQQILGQGPKLLIQFQNNGVVDDSQLPKDRFSAERLKGVDSTLKIQPAKLEDSAVYLCASETGAGMNTEAFFGQGTRLTVV.

The V and J genes are TRBV4-2 and TRBJ2-3; D might be TRBD1 (5 bases). Trimming removed 5 bases from V and 2 bases from J, with 11 bases in between. CDR1 is LGHNA and CDR2 is YNFKEQ in the germline V gene. The CDR3 contains 14 residues. CDR3 coding DNA: TGTGCCAGCAGCAAACCAGGGTCCACAGATACGCAGTATTTT. This encodes CASSKPGSTDTQYF.

The chain has TRBV4-2 and TRBJ1-4, with TRBD1 as a possible D gene (6 bases). Germline values: CDR1 LGHNA, CDR2 YNFKEQ. V was cut by 5 bases and J by 7 bases, with 17 bases left in between. The CDR3 has 15 residues. In DNA, the CDR3 is TGTGCCAGCAGCTTTGGAAACCCAGGGGTTGAAAAACTGTTTTTT. Its protein product is CASSFGNPGVEKLFF.

The chain recombines TRBV18 with TRBJ1-1, with D possibly TRBD1 on 5 matching bases. The CDR3 runs 13 residues. In germline, CDR1 is KGHSH, CDR2 LQKENI. Trimming stripped 3 bases from V and 6 bases from J, with 11 bases between. As DNA, the CDR3 is TGTGCCAGCTCACCCCCGGGGGGGGCTGAAGCTTTCTTT. Protein: CASSPPGGAEAFF.

This chain's CDR3 is CASSLVVAQSGANVLTF. CDR3 DNA sequence: TGTGCCAGCAGCTTAGTAGTGGCGCAGTCTGGGGCCAACGTCCTGACTTTC. The gene calls are TRBV11-2 and TRBJ2-6; no clear D gene. There are 17 residues in the CDR3. CDR1 and CDR2 (germline): SGHAT, FQNNGV. V lost 1 base, J lost 1 base, and 11 bases lay in between.

This chain joins TRBV5-1 and TRBJ2-7; D might be TRBD1 or TRBD2, each matching 5 bases. The CDR3 is 14 amino acids. Germline V gene data show CDR1 as SGHRS and CDR2 as YFSETQ. With 2 bases removed from V and 0 bases from J, the gap between germline ends came to 9 bases. The CDR3 DNA reads as TGCGCCAGCAGCTTATCTGGGGGCTCCTACGAGCAGTACTTC. The encoded protein is CASSLSGGSYEQYF.

The rearrangement uses TRBV19 and TRBJ2-1; D uncertain. The CDR3 totals 14 residues. The germline gives CDR1 LNHDA, CDR2 SQIVND (reference sequence). V lost 4 bases and J 4 bases, leaving 11 bases between the germline ends. CDR3 sequence reads: CASSNSQRYNEQFF. CDR3 coding DNA: TGTGCCAGTAGTAACTCACAGAGATACAATGAGCAGTTCTTC.